This T cell receptor (beta chain) is drawn from a study of blood T cell repertoires in COVID-19. Study-level information: Spain, Italy and the United States supplied samples that represented acute and convalescent COVID-19.

In the original workflow: Nucleated cell counts were estimated from reference gene primer amplification. Sequencing used immunoSEQ multiplex PCR; TCRdb keeps in-frame clones, though not all of them. V, J and clone size were drawn from that table, and D and trimming were deduced from the DNA. The sample includes about 400,000 clones, roughly 89% seen only once; the top ten take about 1.5%. This CDR3 contains 12 residues. The ends were cut back, 6 bases at V and 5 bases at J, with 10 bases in the middle. The germline V gene encodes CDR1 SNHLY and CDR2 FYNNEI. Sequencing was performed on peripheral blood. The clonotype comes from a woman younger than 45 with active or convalescent COVID-19. The V gene is TRBV2, the J gene TRBJ2-5; TRBD2 might be the D (6 bases). The CDR3 is CASRGGRETQYF. CDR3 nucleotide sequence: TGTGCCAGCAGGGGGGGAAGGGAGACCCAGTACTTC.